This T cell receptor beta chain was documented in a study of T cells in Graves' hyperthyroidism and ophthalmopathy. General study results and limits: Most expanded thyroid clonotypes above 0.001 recurred in blood. The model foresaw ophthalmopathy a median roughly 6 months prior to onset.

RNA transcripts served as the template for amplifying TCR beta CDR3 regions. A set of HTBI primers served as the primers for a first-round RT-PCR of the TCR CDR3. One entry per CDR3 protein results from TCRdb running MiXCR on the multiplex PCR reads. The repertoire holds under 350,000 distinct CDR3 sequences, 21% seen once, with around 48% in the top ten. This clonotype turned up a few times. The antigen is unknown. Patients were aged 18 to 65, had disease duration under 2 months, and had newly diagnosed hyperthyroidism. Diagnosing involved the use of clinical symptoms, serum thyroxine and TRAb, thyroid ultrasound and orbital computed tomography. V dropped 3 bases and J dropped 8 bases, with 13 bases sitting between them. Germline lookup yields CDR1 SGHTA and CDR2 FQGNSA. This CDR3 contains 14 residues.

This chain uses TRBV7-2 with TRBJ2-2, with D unclear. This clonotype originated in a woman between 45 and 65 years old with Graves' hyperthyroidism. Sequencing used blood. CDR3 nucleotide sequence: TGTGCCAGCAGCTTTCAAACCGTGCGGGGGGAGCTGTTTTTT. It specifies CASSFQTVRGELFF.